This T cell receptor beta chain was retrieved from a study of blood T cells in healthy people across ages. The authors ran a second PCR of roughly 6 to 12 cycles using a sample-barcoded 5' primer and a J-beta primer mix. TCRdb reprocessed the 5' RACE reads via MiXCR and lists one record per CDR3 protein. The data hold approximately 790,000 distinct CDR3 sequences, with 60% to 80% observed a single time. Notes on this clonotype: Its antigen remains unidentified.

Overall study results and limits: As age increased, TCR beta diversity per million T cells fell in a roughly linear fashion.

Germline V lookup: CDR1 SQVTM, CDR2 ANQGSEA. Trimming took 7 bases from V and 0 from J, leaving 15 bases between them. This CDR3 comprises 14 residues. The receptor comes from a man aged 30 to 39 in good health. Specimen: blood. The chain has TRBV29-1 and TRBJ1-1, with D possibly matching TRBD1 (6 bases). CDR3 protein: CSDVRGAMNTEAFF. In DNA form, the CDR3 reads TGCAGCGACGTCAGGGGAGCTATGAACACTGAAGCTTTCTTT. The whole variable domain, filled in from reference TRBV29-1 and TRBJ1-1, reads SAVISQKPSRDICQRGTSLTIQCQVDSQVTMMFWYRQQPGQSLTLIATANQGSEATYESGFVIDKFPISRPNLTFSTLTVSNMSPEDSSIYLCSDVRGAMNTEAFFGQGTRLTVV.